These T cell receptor beta chains were read from a single sample in a study of graft-versus-host responses after intestinal transplantation. Method: immunoSEQ multiplex PCR; TCRdb's copy keeps in-frame clones and lacks some. The sample carries about 94,000 clones, roughly 90% recorded once. No antigen has been assigned to these receptors. This material consisted of unstimulated CD8+ T cells sorted from spleen or lymph node cells, taken before intestinal transplant. The receptors stem from a human donor who received an intestinal transplant. Each CDR3 is given with its conserved first and last residue. Fields, in order: D gene, V gene, J gene, clone size, CDR3 DNA, CDR3 protein. The D gene is left open where the match is weak. Where a row states a size, it is once, few, many or the class of an expanded clone; other rows omit it.

D: -; V: TRBV30; J: TRBJ2-7; size: -; DNA: TGTGCCTGGAGTGTGCAGGGGGGATACGAGCAGTACTTC; CDR3: CAWSVQGGYEQYF
D: -; V: TRBV10-1; J: TRBJ2-7; size: -; DNA: TGCGCCAGCAGTGACAACTACGAGCAGTACTTC; CDR3: CASSDNYEQYF
D: -; V: TRBV7-9; J: TRBJ1-3; size: -; DNA: TGTGCCAGCAGCTTAGGCCCGCAGGGCGAAGGAAACACCATATATTTT; CDR3: CASSLGPQGEGNTIYF
D: -; V: TRBV27; J: TRBJ2-1; size: -; DNA: TGTGCCAGCAGTTTACAGGGGCGGATTGAGCAGTTCTTC; CDR3: CASSLQGRIEQFF
D: -; V: TRBV6-1; J: TRBJ2-2; size: -; DNA: TGTGCCAGCAGTGAAGGCAGGGGTAGGGCCGGGGAGCTGTTTTTT; CDR3: CASSEGRGRAGELFF
D: TRBD2; V: TRBV4-1; J: TRBJ2-7; size: -; DNA: TGCGCCAGCAGCCCTTCGAGGACTAGCGGGGAGTACGAGCAGTACTTC; CDR3: CASSPSRTSGEYEQYF
D: -; V: TRBV7-9; J: TRBJ2-5; size: -; DNA: TGTGCCAGCAGCCCTATCTGGCAGGCGGAGACCCAGTACTTC; CDR3: CASSPIWQAETQYF
D: -; V: TRBV10-3; J: TRBJ2-1; size: -; DNA: TGTGCCATCAGTGAGCAGGGGTCCAATGAGCAGTTCTTC; CDR3: CAISEQGSNEQFF
D: -; V: TRBV6-5; J: TRBJ2-6; size: -; DNA: TGTGCCAGCAGTTACTCCTCGGGATCTGGGGCCAACGTCCTGACTTTC; CDR3: CASSYSSGSGANVLTF
D: -; V: TRBV19; J: TRBJ2-4; size: -; DNA: TGTGCCAGTAGTATAGAACAGGGGGGGAACATTCAGTACTTC; CDR3: CASSIEQGGNIQYF
D: TRBD2; V: TRBV5-1; J: TRBJ2-5; size: -; DNA: TGCGCCAGCAGCACCGGGACTGGCGGGAGTTGGGCGACCCAGTACTTC; CDR3: CASSTGTGGSWATQYF
D: -; V: TRBV27; J: TRBJ2-3; size: -; DNA: TGTGCCAGCAGTTTTGAGGGCGGCACAGATACGCAGTATTTT; CDR3: CASSFEGGTDTQYF
D: -; V: TRBV27; J: TRBJ1-1; size: -; DNA: TGTGCCAGCAGTTTAAGTGTGGAGGGGAACACTGAAGCTTTCTTT; CDR3: CASSLSVEGNTEAFF
D: -; V: TRBV28; J: TRBJ2-7; size: -; DNA: TGTGCCAGCCCTACTTCCCCGACAGTGACCTACGAGCAGTACTTC; CDR3: CASPTSPTVTYEQYF
D: TRBD2; V: TRBV18; J: TRBJ2-7; size: -; DNA: TGTGCCAGCTCACCTGGGACGGGGGGCTACGAGCAGTACTTC; CDR3: CASSPGTGGYEQYF
D: -; V: TRBV19; J: TRBJ1-5; size: -; DNA: TGTGCCAGTAGTAGTCAGGGTATTGGCAATCAGCCCCAGCATTTT; CDR3: CASSSQGIGNQPQHF
D: -; V: TRBV20-1; J: TRBJ2-7; size: -; DNA: TGCAGTGCTAGACAGGGCTACGAGCAGTACTTC; CDR3: CSARQGYEQYF
D: TRBD1; V: TRBV5-6; J: TRBJ1-6; size: few; DNA: TGTGCCAGCAGCCAAGACAGGGTTGGGTCTTCACCCCTCCACTTT; CDR3: CASSQDRVGSSPLHF
D: TRBD1; V: TRBV15; J: TRBJ1-2; size: -; DNA: TGTGCCACCAGCAGAGGACGGACAGGGGCTAACTATGGCTACACCTTC; CDR3: CATSRGRTGANYGYTF
D: TRBD2; V: TRBV10-2; J: TRBJ2-3; size: -; DNA: TGCGCCAGCAGTGAAATGGACAGCGGGGGGGATACGCAGTATTTT; CDR3: CASSEMDSGGDTQYF
D: TRBD2; V: TRBV4-1; J: TRBJ2-3; size: -; DNA: TGCGCCAGCAGCCACCGACTAGCGGGAGTTACAGATACGCAGTATTTT; CDR3: CASSHRLAGVTDTQYF
D: TRBD2; V: TRBV4-1; J: TRBJ2-1; size: -; DNA: TGCGCCAGCAGCCAAGAGGGGGGGAGGGATGAGCAGTTCTTC; CDR3: CASSQEGGRDEQFF
D: -; V: TRBV19; J: TRBJ1-5; size: -; DNA: TGTGCCAGTAGTACCTCGGGATTTAGCAATCAGCCCCAGCATTTT; CDR3: CASSTSGFSNQPQHF
D: -; V: TRBV29-1; J: TRBJ1-2; size: few; DNA: TGCAGCTTCAGGGACCCGGGGGACTATGGCTACACCTTC; CDR3: CSFRDPGDYGYTF
D: -; V: TRBV5-1; J: TRBJ1-2; size: -; DNA: TGCGCCAGCAGCTTGATGCAGGGTAACTATGGCTACACCTTC; CDR3: CASSLMQGNYGYTF
D: TRBD1; V: TRBV4-1; J: TRBJ1-5; size: -; DNA: TGCGCCAGCAGCAGCAAGATGGGGACAGACAATCAGCCCCAGCATTTT; CDR3: CASSSKMGTDNQPQHF
D: -; V: TRBV4-1; J: TRBJ2-7; size: few; DNA: TGCGCCAGCAGCGTGCCAGGGTCCTACGAGCAGTACTTC; CDR3: CASSVPGSYEQYF
D: TRBD1; V: TRBV7-9; J: TRBJ1-2; size: -; DNA: TGTGCCAGCAGCCAACCTTGGACGACAGGGGGCTCTCACTATGGCTACACCTTC; CDR3: CASSQPWTTGGSHYGYTF
D: TRBD1; V: TRBV28; J: TRBJ1-2; size: -; DNA: TGTGCCAGCAGTTTAAGCGGGCGACAGGGATGGGGCTACACCTTC; CDR3: CASSLSGRQGWGYTF
D: -; V: TRBV4-2; J: TRBJ1-2; size: -; DNA: TGTGCCAGCAGCCCCCCGCTCCAGGCTGGCTATGGCTACACCTTC; CDR3: CASSPPLQAGYGYTF
D: -; V: TRBV15; J: TRBJ1-1; size: -; DNA: TGTGCCACCAGCAGAGACGCCAATCCAGTGGCAGTCGTGAATACTGAAGCTTTCTTT; CDR3: CATSRDANPVAVVNTEAFF
D: TRBD1; V: TRBV13; J: TRBJ2-7; size: -; DNA: TGTGCCAGCAGCTACGCCGGGGACAGCTACGAGCAGTACTTC; CDR3: CASSYAGDSYEQYF
D: -; V: TRBV2; J: TRBJ2-1; size: -; DNA: TGTGCCAGCAGGGACTATCCCTACAATGAGCAGTTCTTC; CDR3: CASRDYPYNEQFF
D: TRBD1; V: TRBV27; J: TRBJ1-2; size: -; DNA: TGTGCCAGCAGTTTACAGGGGGCGGAATATGGCTACACCTTC; CDR3: CASSLQGAEYGYTF
D: TRBD1; V: TRBV5-1; J: TRBJ1-6; size: -; DNA: TGCGCCAGCAGCCCCGGGACAGGGGATTCACCCCTCCACTTT; CDR3: CASSPGTGDSPLHF
D: TRBD1; V: TRBV19; J: TRBJ2-7; size: -; DNA: TGTGCCAGTAGTATAGGGCGTGGGACAGAGGCCTACGAGCAGTACTTC; CDR3: CASSIGRGTEAYEQYF
D: -; V: TRBV19; J: TRBJ2-7; size: -; DNA: TGTGCCAGTAGTATACAGGGATCCTCCTACGAGCAGTACTTC; CDR3: CASSIQGSSYEQYF
D: TRBD1; V: TRBV15; J: TRBJ1-2; size: once; DNA: TGTGCCACCAGCAGAGACCGGGACAGGGGCAGTGGCTACACCTTC; CDR3: CATSRDRDRGSGYTF
D: -; V: TRBV28; J: TRBJ1-1; size: -; DNA: TGTGCCAGCGCTACCTCGGGGTGGGTGAACACTGAAGCTTTCTTT; CDR3: CASATSGWVNTEAFF
D: -; V: TRBV5-1; J: TRBJ1-1; size: -; DNA: TGCGCCAGCAGCTTGGGGGGGGGCACTGAAGCTTTCTTT; CDR3: CASSLGGGTEAFF
D: -; V: TRBV5-8; J: TRBJ1-4; size: once; DNA: TGTGCCAGCAGCTTCGGGACTTTGGGGGTAACTAATGAAAAACTGTTTTTT; CDR3: CASSFGTLGVTNEKLFF
D: -; V: TRBV4-1; J: TRBJ2-3; size: -; DNA: TGCGCCAGCAGCCAAGAGCGGGGACCAACAGATACGCAGTATTTT; CDR3: CASSQERGPTDTQYF
D: TRBD2; V: TRBV4-2; J: TRBJ2-3; size: -; DNA: TGTGCCAGCAGCCCCCTAGGACTAGCGGGAGGGTTTGTTACGCAGTATTTT; CDR3: CASSPLGLAGGFVTQYF
D: -; V: TRBV4-3; J: TRBJ1-1; size: -; DNA: TGCGCCAGCAGCCAAGGTAGAGGCACTGAAGCTTTCTTT; CDR3: CASSQGRGTEAFF